This T cell receptor (beta chain) was found in a study of siplizumab effects on memory and regulatory T cells. Roughly 99,000 TCR templates were assayed per sample. TCRdb's table, derived via immunoSEQ multiplex PCR, lists solely in-frame clones and lacks some. The sample gives roughly 100,000 clones, about 93% of which show up once; 0.32% is in the top ten. In its sample, this clone was seen a few times. What it binds is unknown. Germline assignment: CDR1 SQVTM and CDR2 ANQGSEA. Losses at the gene ends were 7 bases for V and 5 bases for J; bases not matched to a gene: 10. The CDR3 loop spans 13 amino acids. Study-wide results and limits: The apparent diversity of naive T cells exceeded that of memory cells, and naive T cells seemed to make a major contribution to the alloresponse. Proliferating siplizumab-culture Treg suppressive function went unconfirmed. Proliferating CD4+ or CD8+ clones, roughly 80-96% of them, lacked an assignable naive or memory phenotype.

This TCR came from a human donor in good health. What was sequenced was CD4+ T cells sorted from blood. The V gene is TRBV29-1, the J gene TRBJ2-7, with 8 bases lining up with TRBD1. CDR3 in amino acids: CSAAGQGGHEQYF. For the CDR3, the DNA is TGCAGCGCCGCCGGACAGGGTGGCCACGAGCAGTACTTC.